A single T cell receptor (beta chain) is shown here with its context. Germline CDR1 and CDR2: SGHRS and YFSETQ. Trimming removed 4 bases at V and 2 bases at J, with 15 bases between. CDR3 length: 15 residues. The data derive from a study of patients and donors after allogeneic stem cell transplantation. One entry per CDR3 protein, called by TCRdb with MiXCR from the RT-PCR reads. The sample carries 900,000 to 1,000,000 distinct CDR3 sequences, approximately 19% recorded once. The chain carries TRBV5-1 and TRBJ1-1; D is perhaps TRBD1 (5 bases). This TCR was sampled from a human donor who was either an allogeneic HSCT recipient or a stem cell or donor lymphocyte infusion donor (not recorded which). It is not recorded whose cells these are; they may come from a transplant donor. Sequenced sample: blood, either unsorted or a sorted T cell fraction (not recorded which). This CDR3 reads CASSPRDAKNTEAFF. The DNA for the CDR3 is TGCGCCAGCAGCCCTCGGGACGCAAAAAACACTGAAGCTTTCTTT.